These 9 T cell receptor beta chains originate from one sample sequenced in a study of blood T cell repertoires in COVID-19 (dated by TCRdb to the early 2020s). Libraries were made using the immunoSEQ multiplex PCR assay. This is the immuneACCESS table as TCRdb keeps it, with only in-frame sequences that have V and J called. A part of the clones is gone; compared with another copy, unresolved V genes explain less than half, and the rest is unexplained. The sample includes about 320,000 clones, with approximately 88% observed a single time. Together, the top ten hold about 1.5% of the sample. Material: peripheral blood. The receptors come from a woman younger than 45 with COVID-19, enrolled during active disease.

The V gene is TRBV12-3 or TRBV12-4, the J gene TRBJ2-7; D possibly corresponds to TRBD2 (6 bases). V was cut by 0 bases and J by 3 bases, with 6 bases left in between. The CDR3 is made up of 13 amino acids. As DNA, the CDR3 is TGTGCCAGCAGTTTAGCCGGGGGCTACGAGCAGTACGTC. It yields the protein CASSLAGGYEQYV.

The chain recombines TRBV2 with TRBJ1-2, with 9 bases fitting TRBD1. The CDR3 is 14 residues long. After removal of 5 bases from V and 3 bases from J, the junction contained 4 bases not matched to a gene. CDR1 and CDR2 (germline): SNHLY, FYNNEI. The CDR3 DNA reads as TGTGCCAGCAGTTCAGACAGGGGGGACTATGGCTACACCTTC. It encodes CASSSDRGDYGYTF.

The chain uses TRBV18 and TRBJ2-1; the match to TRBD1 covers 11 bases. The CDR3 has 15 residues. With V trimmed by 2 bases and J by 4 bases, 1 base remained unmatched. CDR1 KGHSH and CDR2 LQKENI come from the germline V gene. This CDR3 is CASSPGTGGYNEQFF. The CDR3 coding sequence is TGTGCCAGCTCACCAGGGACAGGGGGATACAATGAGCAGTTCTTC.

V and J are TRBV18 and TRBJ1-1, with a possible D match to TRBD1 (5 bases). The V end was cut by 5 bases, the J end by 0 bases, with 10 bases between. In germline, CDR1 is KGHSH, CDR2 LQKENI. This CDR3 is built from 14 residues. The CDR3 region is CASSGAVMNTEAFF. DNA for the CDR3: TGTGCCAGCTCAGGGGCGGTCATGAACACTGAAGCTTTCTTT.

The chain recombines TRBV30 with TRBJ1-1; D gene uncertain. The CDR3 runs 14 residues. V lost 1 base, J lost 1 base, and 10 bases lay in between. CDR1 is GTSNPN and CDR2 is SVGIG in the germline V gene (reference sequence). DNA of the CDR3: TGTGCCTGGAGTGAGGGAGTACAGAACACTGAAGCTTTCTTT. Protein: CAWSEGVQNTEAFF.

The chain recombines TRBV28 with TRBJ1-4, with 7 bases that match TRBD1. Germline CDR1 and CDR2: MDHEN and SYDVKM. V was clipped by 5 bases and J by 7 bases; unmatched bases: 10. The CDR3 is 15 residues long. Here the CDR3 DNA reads TGTGCCAGCAGTCCGCCCAGGGGGAACGGTGAAAAACTGTTTTTT. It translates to CASSPPRGNGEKLFF. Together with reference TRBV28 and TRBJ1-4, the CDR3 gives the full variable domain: DVKVTQSSRYLVKRTGEKVFLECVQDMDHENMFWYRQDPGLGLRLIYFSYDVKMKEKGDIPEGYSVSREKKERFSLILESASTNQTSMYLCASSPPRGNGEKLFFGSGTQLSVL.

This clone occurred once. The CDR3 DNA follows: TGTGCCAGCAGTTACCCGGTTCTCAATGAGCAGTTCTTC. Translating gives CASSYPVLNEQFF. The V call is TRBV6-2 or TRBV6-3, the J call TRBJ2-1, with D unclear. This CDR3 has 13 residues. Trimming cost V 2 bases and J 6 bases, with 8 bases left between them. Per the germline V gene, CDR1 is MNHEY and CDR2 is SVGEGT.

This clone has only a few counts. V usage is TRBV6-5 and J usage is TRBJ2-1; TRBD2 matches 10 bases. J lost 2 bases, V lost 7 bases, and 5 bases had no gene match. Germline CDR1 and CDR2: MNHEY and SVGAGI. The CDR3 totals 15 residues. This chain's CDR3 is CASNPSGGTYNEQFF. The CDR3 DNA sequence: TGTGCCAGCAACCCTAGCGGGGGAACCTACAATGAGCAGTTCTTC.

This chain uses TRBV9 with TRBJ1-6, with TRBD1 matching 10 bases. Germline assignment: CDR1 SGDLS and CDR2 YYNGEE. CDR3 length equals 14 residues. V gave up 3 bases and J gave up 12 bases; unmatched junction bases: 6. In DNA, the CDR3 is TGTGCCAGCAGCGCCGGGACAGGGGATAAACCCCTCCACTTT. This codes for CASSAGTGDKPLHF.